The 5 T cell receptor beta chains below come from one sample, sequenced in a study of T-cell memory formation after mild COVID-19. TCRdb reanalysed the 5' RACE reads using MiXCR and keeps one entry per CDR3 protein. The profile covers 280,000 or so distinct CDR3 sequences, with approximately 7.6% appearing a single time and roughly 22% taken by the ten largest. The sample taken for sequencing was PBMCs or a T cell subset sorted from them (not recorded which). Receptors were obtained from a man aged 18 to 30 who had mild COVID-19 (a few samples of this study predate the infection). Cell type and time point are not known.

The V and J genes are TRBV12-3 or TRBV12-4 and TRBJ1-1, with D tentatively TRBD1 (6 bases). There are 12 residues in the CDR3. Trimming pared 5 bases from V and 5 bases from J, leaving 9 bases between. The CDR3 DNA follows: TGTGCCAGCAGTACCAGGGGTACTGAAGCTTTCTTT. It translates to CASSTRGTEAFF.

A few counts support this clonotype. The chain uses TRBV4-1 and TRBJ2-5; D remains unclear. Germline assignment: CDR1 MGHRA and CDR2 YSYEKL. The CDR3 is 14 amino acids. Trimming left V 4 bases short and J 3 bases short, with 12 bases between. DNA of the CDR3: TGCGCCAGCAGCCGCGCCCAAGCAGAAGAGACCCAGTACTTC. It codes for CASSRAQAEETQYF.

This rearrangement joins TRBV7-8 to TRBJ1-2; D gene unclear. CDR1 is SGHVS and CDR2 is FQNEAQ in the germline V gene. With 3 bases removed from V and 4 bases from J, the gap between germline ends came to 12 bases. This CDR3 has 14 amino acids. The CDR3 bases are TGTGCCAGCAGCTTGGGAGAGGGCCCCTATGGCTACACCTTC. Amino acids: CASSLGEGPYGYTF.

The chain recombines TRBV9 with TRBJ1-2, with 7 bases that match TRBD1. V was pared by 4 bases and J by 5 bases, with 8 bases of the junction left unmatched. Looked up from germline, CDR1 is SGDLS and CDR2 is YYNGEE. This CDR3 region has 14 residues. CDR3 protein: CASSTLTGTYGYTF. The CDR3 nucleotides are TGTGCCAGCAGCACGCTGACAGGGACGTATGGCTACACCTTC.

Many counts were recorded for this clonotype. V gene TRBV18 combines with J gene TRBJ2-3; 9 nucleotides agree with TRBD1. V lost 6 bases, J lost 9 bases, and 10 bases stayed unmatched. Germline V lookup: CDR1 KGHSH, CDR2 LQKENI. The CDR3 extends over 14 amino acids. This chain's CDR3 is CASSSRQGGRTQYF. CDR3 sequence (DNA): TGTGCCAGCTCCTCGCGACAGGGGGGTCGGACGCAGTATTTT.